This T cell receptor beta chain was documented in a study of Graves' ophthalmopathy and Graves' hyperthyroidism. TCR beta CDR3 regions were amplified from RNA transcripts. The first round was an RT-PCR with HTBI primers, and the second round was a multiplex PCR. Via MiXCR, TCRdb re-called the multiplex PCR reads, giving one row per CDR3 protein. The repertoire includes about 700,000 distinct CDR3 sequences, roughly 40% of them detected once, and 40% to 45% sits in the top ten. Germline loops: CDR1 DFQATT, CDR2 SNEGSKA (reference sequence). V lost 3 bases and J 0 bases, leaving 8 bases between the germline ends. This CDR3 is 13 amino acids long. This clonotype was counted many times.

Input material: peripheral blood. The TCR sequence derives from an adult man with Graves' ophthalmopathy. This chain links TRBV20-1 with TRBJ1-1; D possibly corresponds to TRBD1 (5 bases). The CDR3 region has the DNA TGCAGTGCTAGTTTCAGGGTGAACACTGAAGCTTTCTTT. This encodes CSASFRVNTEAFF.